These T cell receptor beta chains were read from a single sample in a study of cytomegalovirus exposure and HLA in healthy donors. Sequencing was performed with immunoSEQ multiplex PCR; in TCRdb, only in-frame clones are kept and a portion is missing. The sample shows just over 150,000 clones, around 79% of them seen only once. The sequenced material came from PBMCs. The receptor set was obtained from a woman in her fifties or sixties in good health and CMV-seropositive. The conserved cysteine and the conserved F or W are not part of the CDR3 here. Each record gives: V gene, J gene, D gene, CDR3 protein. D genes are given only for firm matches.

TRBV11-1	TRBJ1-1	TRBD1	ASSLDTGVTEAF
TRBV19	TRBJ2-3	.	ASSPGGTDTQY
TRBV2	TRBJ1-1	.	ASSVGVNTEAF
TRBV29-1	TRBJ2-1	TRBD2	SVDKGLGGGYNEQF
TRBV18	TRBJ1-2	.	ASSPGSDYGYT
TRBV9	TRBJ1-3	TRBD1	ASSVAWDSTGNTIY
TRBV29-1	TRBJ2-7	.	SGKRSDLHEQY
TRBV29-1	TRBJ1-2	.	SVAGYHSIRGGYT
TRBV19	TRBJ1-1	TRBD1	ASTPGQGNTEAF
TRBV2	TRBJ2-1	.	ASSDTLKEGEQF
TRBV19	TRBJ2-7	TRBD1	ASSIVAGGDEQY
TRBV19	TRBJ1-4	.	ASSPPQGTSEKLF
TRBV4-1	TRBJ2-1	TRBD2	ASSQRGLAGVSDEQF
TRBV6-5	TRBJ2-7	TRBD2	ASTFGRSGYEQY
TRBV2	TRBJ1-3	TRBD1	ASKGARGNTIY
TRBV6-6	TRBJ2-5	.	ASSRGHSELRETQY
TRBV2	TRBJ1-4	TRBD1	ASTFTGATNEKLF
TRBV2	TRBJ2-3	TRBD2	ASSDLSSGSVNTQY
TRBV4-1	TRBJ1-1	TRBD1	ASSQGTGGSSEAF
TRBV7-2	TRBJ1-6	.	ASSEITVSPLH
TRBV9	TRBJ1-3	.	ASSVRQNPSGNTIY
TRBV9	TRBJ2-7	TRBD1	ASSVGQATYEQY
TRBV18	TRBJ2-7	TRBD2	ASSPPSGTSGYEQY
TRBV2	TRBJ1-1	.	ASRGDTEAF
TRBV5-4	TRBJ2-7	TRBD2	ASSPVAGAYEQY
TRBV5-1	TRBJ2-1	.	ASSLVGQGVSYNEQF
TRBV7-3	TRBJ1-2	.	ASSQGVGSNYGYT
TRBV6-1	TRBJ2-7	.	ASSESGPGNEQY
TRBV6-1	TRBJ1-6	TRBD1	ASSDFYRGNSPLH
TRBV28	TRBJ1-6	TRBD1	ASSLNRGQSPLH
TRBV2	TRBJ1-2	.	ASSQTGNYGYT
TRBV28	TRBJ1-5	.	ASRGRRGLAPNQPQH
TRBV2	TRBJ1-2	.	ASSEDTYGYT
TRBV6-1	TRBJ2-3	.	ASSEGIKGAQY
TRBV7-9	TRBJ2-3	TRBD2	ASRLADTDTQY
TRBV7-9	TRBJ2-2	TRBD1	ASSTQTGSAGELF
TRBV10-3	TRBJ1-5	.	AISDLTGTGQPQH
TRBV5-4	TRBJ1-4	.	ASSSGGGANEKLF
TRBV2	TRBJ1-2	TRBD1	ASSEAQGADGYT
TRBV5-4	TRBJ2-3	TRBD2	ASSYRTSGLTDTQY
TRBV7-6	TRBJ2-7	.	ASSPIGGGGEQY
TRBV28	TRBJ1-2	TRBD1	ASSLWGGQSNSGYT
TRBV5-1	TRBJ2-7	TRBD1	ASSSGTAPYEQY
TRBV2	TRBJ1-4	TRBD1	ASSGQGGDEKLF
TRBV11-2	TRBJ1-6	.	ASSSSGQLAPLH